The 32 T cell receptor beta chains below all came from one sample that was sequenced in a study of human T cells and chemical hapten exposure. One entry per CDR3 protein results from TCRdb running MiXCR on the RACE reads. The sample includes 75,000 to 90,000 distinct CDR3 sequences, about a tenth of them seen just once. Time point given: patch test 1, 2 weeks after DPC sensitization. Treatment described: therapeutic diphenylcyclopropenone sensitization with weekly scalp DPC. The material sequenced was whole blood, taken in connection with sensitization to the hapten diphenylcyclopropenone (DPC). Receptor source: a woman aged 50 to 60 with alopecia areata. Some clones in this sample may be carry-over from other donors' samples.

V usage is TRBV28 and J usage is TRBJ2-7; 11 bases agree with TRBD2. Trimming took 2 bases from V and 4 from J; bases not matched to a gene: 10. CDR3 length: 17 residues. Germline CDR1 reads MDHEN; CDR2 reads SYDVKM. DNA for the CDR3: TGTGCCAGCAGTTTAGTAGCGGGAGGGAATTTTGCGTACGAGCAGTACTTC. Its translation is CASSLVAGGNFAYEQYF.

This clonotype was detected a few times. The CDR3 sequence is CASSPPVRTAYEQYF. CDR3 coding DNA: TGTGCCAGCTCACCACCGGTGCGGACAGCCTACGAGCAGTACTTC. The V gene is TRBV18, the J gene TRBJ2-7; a weak D match, TRBD1 (6 bases). Germline lookup yields CDR1 KGHSH and CDR2 LQKENI. V lost 0 bases and J 2 bases, leaving 11 bases between the germline ends. This CDR3 contains 15 residues.

This clonotype was seen only a few times. The J gene is TRBJ2-1, the V gene TRBV18; 9 bases are a match to TRBD2. This CDR3 spans 16 amino acids. V shed 1 base and J 7 bases; nucleotides not matched to a gene: 8. Germline assignment: CDR1 KGHSH and CDR2 LQKENI. The CDR3 bases are TGTGCCAGCTCACCACTTTCTGCGGGAGGGGAAAATGAGCAGTTCTTC. This sequence encodes CASSPLSAGGENEQFF.

There are a few counts of this clonotype. The gene calls are TRBV12-3 or TRBV12-4 and TRBJ2-7; D possibly corresponds to TRBD1 (6 bases). Trimming took off 6 bases at V and 3 bases at J, with 12 bases between the two ends. The CDR3 runs 13 residues. CDR3 DNA sequence: TGTGCCAGCAGCAGACAGGCTTTCTACGAGCAGTACTTC. Protein sequence: CASSRQAFYEQYF.

Many counts were recorded for this clonotype. The rearrangement links TRBV7-3 to TRBJ2-1, with 13 bases lining up with TRBD2. Germline V gene sequence: CDR1 SGHTA, CDR2 FQGTGA. This CDR3 is built from 15 residues. Trimming took 5 bases from V and 7 from J; bases not matched to a gene: 5. In nucleotides, the CDR3 is TGTGCCAGCAGCCCCGGACTAGCGGGAGTGAATGAGCAGTTCTTC. The encoded protein is CASSPGLAGVNEQFF.

This chain joins TRBV5-4 and TRBJ1-5; 7 bases fit TRBD1. The V and J ends lost 3 bases and 3 bases, in that order; junction bases with no gene match: 6. Germline lookup yields CDR1 SGHNT and CDR2 YYREEE (reference sequence). CDR3 size: 15 residues. The CDR3 protein is CASSYTGTVNQPQHF. CDR3 in DNA: TGTGCCAGCAGCTACACCGGGACAGTCAATCAGCCCCAGCATTTT.

This clonotype was observed a few times. The chain carries TRBV5-1 and TRBJ2-3; 9 nucleotides match TRBD2. This CDR3 comprises 15 residues. Germline V lookup: CDR1 SGHRS, CDR2 YFSETQ. V lost 4 bases to trimming and J lost 4 bases; unmatched junction nucleotides: 7. The CDR3 reads CASSRSGSSADTQYF. DNA for the CDR3: TGCGCCAGCAGCCGTAGCGGGAGTTCTGCAGATACGCAGTATTTT.

This clonotype was counted a few times. The chain carries TRBV5-1 and TRBJ2-3; 7 bases fit TRBD2. Per germline, CDR1 SGHRS and CDR2 YFSETQ. The CDR3 length is 16 residues. V shed 2 bases and J 1 base; nucleotides not matched to a gene: 7. DNA of the CDR3: TGCGCCAGCAGCTTCCTCGGCGGGAGAGGCACAGATACGCAGTATTTT. Amino acids: CASSFLGGRGTDTQYF. Together with reference TRBV5-1 and TRBJ2-3, the CDR3 gives the full variable domain: KAGVTQTPRYLIKTRGQQVTLSCSPISGHRSVSWYQQTPGQGLQFLFEYFSETQRNKGNFPGRFSGRQFSNSRSEMNVSTLELGDSALYLCASSFLGGRGTDTQYFGPGTRLTVL.

V gene TRBV24-1 combines with J gene TRBJ2-3, with D possibly matching TRBD2 (6 bases). The CDR3 is made up of 15 amino acids. The V end was cut by 3 bases, the J end by 1 base, with 10 bases between. CDR1 is KGHDR, CDR2 SFDVKD, per germline. CDR3 sequence (DNA): TGTGCCACCAGTGATCAAGGGGAGGGCACAGATACGCAGTATTTT. This gives the protein CATSDQGEGTDTQYF.

The chain is built from TRBV14 and TRBJ1-2; D perhaps matches TRBD1 (5 bases). Germline loops: CDR1 SGHDN, CDR2 FVKESK. V was shortened by 1 base and J by 2 bases, with 11 bases between the two germline ends. The CDR3 spans 15 residues. The CDR3 DNA sequence: TGTGCCAGCAGCCAAGCTGGCAGGGCGAACTATGGCTACACCTTC. Its protein product is CASSQAGRANYGYTF.

This chain links TRBV7-6 with TRBJ2-3; TRBD2 aligns across 10 bases. The CDR3 contains 15 residues. Germline assignment: CDR1 SGHVS and CDR2 FNYEAQ. V shed 4 bases and J 1 base; nucleotides not matched to a gene: 2. Here the CDR3 DNA reads TGTGCCAGCAGCTCTAGCGGGGGACGCACAGATACGCAGTATTTT. This encodes CASSSSGGRTDTQYF.

This sequence joins TRBV28 and TRBJ2-7; D call uncertain. There are 14 residues in the CDR3. Germline-derived CDR1 and CDR2 are MDHEN and SYDVKM. V dropped 6 bases and J dropped 0 bases, with 12 bases sitting between them. CDR3 sequence: CASRRQPSSYEQYF. CDR3 DNA sequence: TGTGCCAGCAGGCGCCAACCTAGCTCCTACGAGCAGTACTTC.

This clonotype was observed many times. This chain connects TRBV18 to TRBJ2-1, with D possibly being TRBD1 (6 bases). The CDR3 extends over 13 amino acids. V was trimmed by 4 bases and J by 4 bases, leaving 8 bases between them. Germline V gene data show CDR1 as KGHSH and CDR2 as LQKENI. The CDR3 loop reads CASSRGQYNEQFF. CDR3 bases: TGTGCCAGCTCACGGGGACAATACAATGAGCAGTTCTTC.

CDR3 sequence (DNA): TGTGCCAGCAGTGAAAGGCGGGATAGGCTCTTCTTC. Translating it yields CASSERRDRLFF. The gene calls are TRBV6-1 and TRBJ2-1; D is possibly TRBD2 (6 bases). The CDR3 totals 12 residues. Trimming shortened V by 2 bases and J by 16 bases, and 15 bases separated the two germline ends. Germline loops: CDR1 MNHNS, CDR2 SASEGT.

The genes are TRBV29-1 and TRBJ1-2; TRBD1 might be the D (6 bases). V lost 5 bases to trimming and J lost 0 bases, with 10 bases between them. The CDR3 runs to 13 residues. Germline values: CDR1 SQVTM, CDR2 ANQGSEA. In DNA form, the CDR3 reads TGCAGCGTTTACAGGGATTCTAACTATGGCTACACCTTC. It encodes CSVYRDSNYGYTF.

This clonotype occurred a few times. V gene TRBV20-1 combines with J gene TRBJ2-7, with 7 nucleotides matching TRBD2. The CDR3 totals 14 residues. Germline CDR1 reads DFQATT; CDR2 reads SNEGSKA (reference sequence). The junction had 12 bases not matched to a gene; V was cut back by 1 base and J by 9 bases. The CDR3 loop reads CSARALSGVVRQYF. The DNA of the CDR3 is TGCAGTGCTAGAGCCCTGAGCGGGGTCGTTCGGCAGTACTTC.

The rearrangement uses TRBV7-6 and TRBJ2-6, with 9 positions matching TRBD2. Germline CDR1 is SGHVS and CDR2 is FNYEAQ. The V gene end was trimmed by 3 bases and the J gene end by 2 bases; junction bases not matched to a gene: 2. This CDR3 has 16 residues. The CDR3 loop is CASSFGGRAGANVLTF. CDR3 sequence (DNA): TGTGCCAGCAGCTTCGGCGGGAGGGCTGGGGCCAACGTCCTGACTTTC.

J is TRBJ2-2 and V is TRBV9; TRBD2 agrees at 9 bases. The V gene's germline CDR1 is SGDLS and CDR2 YYNGEE. Germline trimming cut 4 bases from V and 0 bases from J; bases unmatched to any gene: 10. The CDR3 loop spans 18 amino acids. CDR3 sequence reads: CASSPEAGGHANTGELFF. The CDR3 region has the DNA TGTGCCAGCAGCCCCGAAGCGGGAGGCCACGCGAACACCGGGGAGCTGTTTTTT.

This rearrangement joins TRBV11-2 to TRBJ2-7; 10 positions agree with TRBD1. The V segment lost 4 bases and the J segment 0 bases; nucleotides outside the gene matches: 15. The germline CDR1 and CDR2 sequences are SGHAT and FQNNGV. CDR3 length: 19 amino acids. This chain's CDR3 is CASSSLPGQGTGASYEQYF. CDR3 DNA sequence: TGTGCCAGCAGCTCACTCCCGGGACAGGGGACAGGGGCCTCCTACGAGCAGTACTTC.

This clonotype was seen a few times. J is TRBJ2-5 and V is TRBV11-3, with 10 positions matching TRBD1. There are 15 residues in the CDR3. The junction had 5 bases not matched to a gene; V was cut back by 6 bases and J by 1 base. Per germline, CDR1 SGHNT and CDR2 YENEEA. Written as DNA, the CDR3 is TGTGCCAGCAGACCGGACAGGGGGATCCAAGAGACCCAGTACTTC. Amino acids: CASRPDRGIQETQYF.

V gene TRBV6-1 combines with J gene TRBJ2-3; D unresolved. With 8 bases removed from V and 2 bases from J, the gap between germline ends came to 14 bases. This CDR3 region has 14 residues. Germline loops: CDR1 MNHNS, CDR2 SASEGT. DNA of the CDR3: TGTGCCAGCCTCCTTGCTTCGAACACAGATACGCAGTATTTT. Protein: CASLLASNTDTQYF.

This chain links TRBV6-2 or TRBV6-3 with TRBJ2-2; 12 positions match TRBD2. The CDR3 runs to 16 residues. The V segment lost 2 bases and the J segment 4 bases; nucleotides outside the gene matches: 2. CDR1 MNHEY and CDR2 SVGEGT come from the germline V gene. The DNA for the CDR3 is TGTGCCAGCAGTTACCGGACTAGCGGGGTCACCGGGGAGCTGTTTTTT. As protein: CASSYRTSGVTGELFF.

This clonotype was found many times. The chain carries TRBV27 and TRBJ2-1; a weak D match, TRBD2 (5 bases). V was cut by 2 bases and J by 0 bases, with 8 bases left in between. Germline CDR1 MNHEY, CDR2 SMNVEV (reference sequence). The CDR3 has 15 amino acids. The CDR3 sequence: CASSLQAGSYNEQFF. The DNA for the CDR3 is TGTGCCAGCAGTTTACAGGCGGGCTCCTACAATGAGCAGTTCTTC.

Sample share makes this clonotype medium-sized. The chain links TRBV7-6 to TRBJ2-3; D not resolved. CDR3 size: 14 residues. V was shortened by 6 bases and J by 2 bases, with 12 bases between the two germline ends. Germline CDR1 and CDR2: SGHVS and FNYEAQ. This CDR3 is CASRKSIPTDTQYF. CDR3 in DNA: TGTGCCAGCAGGAAGAGCATTCCCACAGATACGCAGTATTTT.

The chain couples TRBV7-9 to TRBJ2-1; D might be TRBD1 or TRBD2, each matching 5 bases. Trimming removed 8 bases from V and 3 bases from J, with 14 bases in between. This CDR3 has 14 amino acids. The germline V gene encodes CDR1 SEHNR and CDR2 FQNEAQ (reference sequence). This CDR3 reads CASGRDLIYNEQFF. The CDR3 bases are TGTGCCAGCGGCCGGGACCTTATCTACAATGAGCAGTTCTTC.

The V and J genes are TRBV11-3 and TRBJ1-1; TRBD1 might be the D (5 bases). Germline loops: CDR1 SGHNT, CDR2 YENEEA. The CDR3 is made up of 14 amino acids. The V end lost 2 bases, the J end lost 0 bases, and 7 bases lay between the germline ends. Here the CDR3 DNA reads TGTGCCAGCAGCTTACTGGGGGTGAACACTGAAGCTTTCTTT. Its protein product is CASSLLGVNTEAFF.

This clonotype was detected only a few times. The gene calls are TRBV12-3 or TRBV12-4 and TRBJ1-5, with TRBD1 as a possible D gene (5 bases). V was clipped by 5 bases and J by 3 bases, with 11 bases between them. The CDR3 is 14 residues long. The DNA for the CDR3 is TGTGCCAGCAGTCGCTCAGGGTACAATCAGCCCCAGCATTTT. This sequence encodes CASSRSGYNQPQHF.

This clonotype has a handful of counts. J is TRBJ2-2 and V is TRBV7-9; 15 positions agree with TRBD2. This CDR3 spans 17 amino acids. Germline CDR1 reads SEHNR; CDR2 reads FQNEAQ (reference sequence). Unmatched junction bases numbered 5, after V lost 5 bases and J lost 4 bases. CDR3 protein: CASSAGLAGGATGELFF. The CDR3 bases are TGTGCCAGCAGCGCGGGACTAGCGGGAGGAGCCACCGGGGAGCTGTTTTTT.

This clonotype was seen a single time. The V and J genes are TRBV2 and TRBJ1-5; TRBD1 agrees at 7 bases. The V gene end was trimmed by 6 bases and the J gene end by 3 bases; junction bases not matched to a gene: 8. CDR3 length: 15 amino acids. The germline CDR1 and CDR2 sequences are SNHLY and FYNNEI. The CDR3 sequence: CASRTQGTVNQPQHF. The CDR3 DNA sequence: TGTGCCAGCAGGACACAGGGGACGGTCAATCAGCCCCAGCATTTT.

This clonotype was picked up a small number of times. This rearrangement joins TRBV11-1 to TRBJ2-1; D possibly corresponds to TRBD1 (5 bases). Germline assignment: CDR1 SGHAT and CDR2 FQDESV (reference sequence). Deletions cut 2 bases from V and 4 bases from J, with 12 bases between. The CDR3 spans 15 residues. This CDR3 reads CASSLLDTLYNEQFF. The CDR3 DNA reads as TGTGCCAGCAGCTTACTGGACACTCTATACAATGAGCAGTTCTTC.

This clonotype was seen repeatedly, ten times or more. The V gene is TRBV20-1, the J gene TRBJ1-5, with 9 bases lining up with TRBD1. J gave up 6 bases and V 1 base, and 13 bases lay outside the gene matches. The germline V gene encodes CDR1 DFQATT and CDR2 SNEGSKA (reference sequence). The CDR3 has 17 amino acids. The CDR3 here is CSARAPGTGRIGQPQHF. CDR3 DNA sequence: TGCAGTGCTAGAGCTCCCGGGACAGGGAGGATAGGTCAGCCCCAGCATTTT.

This clonotype was counted only a few times. The V call is TRBV11-3, the J call TRBJ2-7; no clear D gene. Germline values: CDR1 SGHNT, CDR2 YENEEA. Between the trimmed V and J ends, which lost 6 bases and 6 bases, there was a span of 15 bases. This CDR3 contains 13 residues. The DNA for the CDR3 is TGTGCCAGCAGTCACAAAGCCACATCCGAGCAGTACTTC. Translated, it gives CASSHKATSEQYF.